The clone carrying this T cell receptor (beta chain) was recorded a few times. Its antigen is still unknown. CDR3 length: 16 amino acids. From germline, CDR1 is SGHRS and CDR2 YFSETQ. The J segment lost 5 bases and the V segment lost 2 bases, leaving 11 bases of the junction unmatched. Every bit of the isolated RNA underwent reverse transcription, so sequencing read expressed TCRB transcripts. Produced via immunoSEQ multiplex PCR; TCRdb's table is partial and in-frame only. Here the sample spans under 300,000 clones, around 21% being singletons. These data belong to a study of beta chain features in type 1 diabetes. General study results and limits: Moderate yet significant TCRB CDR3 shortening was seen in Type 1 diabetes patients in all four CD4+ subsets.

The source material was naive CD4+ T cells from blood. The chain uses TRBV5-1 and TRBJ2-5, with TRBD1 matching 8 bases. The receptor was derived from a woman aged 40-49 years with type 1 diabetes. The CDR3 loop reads CASSFGQGRREETQYF. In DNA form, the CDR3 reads TGCGCCAGCAGCTTTGGACAGGGTCGGCGTGAGGAGACCCAGTACTTC. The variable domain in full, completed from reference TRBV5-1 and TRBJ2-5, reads KAGVTQTPRYLIKTRGQQVTLSCSPISGHRSVSWYQQTPGQGLQFLFEYFSETQRNKGNFPGRFSGRQFSNSRSEMNVSTLELGDSALYLCASSFGQGRREETQYFGPGTRLLVL.